The present entry profiles one T cell receptor beta chain with its context. The sample comes from a study of blood T cell repertoires in COVID-19. About the study: Samples taken during acute and convalescent COVID-19 were collected in the United States, Italy and Spain. From T cells, B-cell-depleted T cells, or PBMCs came the material, which was cDNA or gDNA.

The CDR3 extends over 16 amino acids. Trimming took 0 bases from V and 6 from J; bases not matched to a gene: 8. The germline V gene has CDR1 LNHNV and CDR2 YYDKDF (reference sequence). As originally analysed: The assay estimated nucleated cells by amplifying reference gene primers. Repertoires were generated with immunoSEQ multiplex PCR, while TCRdb's copy carries only in-frame clones and drops some. V and J calls and clone size are copied from that table; D and trimming were computed from the DNA. This sample carries 95,000 to 150,000 clones, 82% of them seen once, and the ten largest clones take 4% to 5.5%.

What was sequenced was peripheral blood. This chain connects TRBV15 to TRBJ1-1; 9 bases fit TRBD1. This receptor was obtained from a woman between 70 and 85 years old with acute or convalescent COVID-19. CDR3 loop: CATSRDRGGQGAEAFF. For the CDR3, the DNA is TGTGCCACCAGCAGAGATCGAGGGGGACAGGGTGCTGAAGCTTTCTTT. Using reference TRBV15 and TRBJ1-1 for the parts outside the CDR3, the full variable domain is DAMVIQNPRYQVTQFGKPVTLSCSQTLNHNVMYWYQQKSSQAPKLLFHYYDKDFNNEADTPDNFQSRRPNTSFCFLDIRSPGLGDTAMYLCATSRDRGGQGAEAFFGQGTRLTVV.